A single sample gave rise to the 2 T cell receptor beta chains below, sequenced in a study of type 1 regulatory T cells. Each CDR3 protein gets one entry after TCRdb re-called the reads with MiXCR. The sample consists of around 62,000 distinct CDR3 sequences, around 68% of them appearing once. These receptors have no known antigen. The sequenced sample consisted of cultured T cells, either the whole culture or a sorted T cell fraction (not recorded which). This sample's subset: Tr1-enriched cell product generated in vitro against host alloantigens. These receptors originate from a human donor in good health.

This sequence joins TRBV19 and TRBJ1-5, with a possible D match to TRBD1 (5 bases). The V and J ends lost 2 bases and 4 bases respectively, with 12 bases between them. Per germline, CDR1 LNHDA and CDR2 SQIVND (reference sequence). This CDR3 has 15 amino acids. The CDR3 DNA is TGTGCCAGTAGTATATTTAGGGGTCGGAATCAGCCCCAGCATTTT. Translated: CASSIFRGRNQPQHF.

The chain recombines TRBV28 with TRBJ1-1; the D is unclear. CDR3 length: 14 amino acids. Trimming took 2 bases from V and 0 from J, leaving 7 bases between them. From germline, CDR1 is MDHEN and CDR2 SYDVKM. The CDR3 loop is CASSLTPVNTEAFF. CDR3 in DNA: TGTGCCAGCAGTTTAACCCCCGTGAACACTGAAGCTTTCTTT.